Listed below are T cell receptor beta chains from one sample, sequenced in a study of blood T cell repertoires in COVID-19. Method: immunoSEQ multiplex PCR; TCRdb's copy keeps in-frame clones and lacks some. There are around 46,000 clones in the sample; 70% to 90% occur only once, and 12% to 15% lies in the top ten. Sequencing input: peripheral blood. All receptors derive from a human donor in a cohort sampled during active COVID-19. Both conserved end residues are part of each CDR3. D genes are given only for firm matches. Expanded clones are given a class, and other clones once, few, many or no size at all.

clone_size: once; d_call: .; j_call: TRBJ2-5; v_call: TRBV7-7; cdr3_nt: TGTGCCAGCAGCTTAGCGGGAGGTATCTTGGAGACCCAGTACTTC; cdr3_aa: CASSLAGGILETQYF
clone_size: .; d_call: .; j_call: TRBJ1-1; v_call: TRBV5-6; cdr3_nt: TGTGCCAGCAGCTTGGTACCGGACAGCATCACTGAAGCTTTCTTT; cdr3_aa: CASSLVPDSITEAFF
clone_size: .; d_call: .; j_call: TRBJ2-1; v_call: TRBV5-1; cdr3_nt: TGCGCCAGCAGCTTGGCCGGGACTGGGCACAATGAGCAGTTCTTC; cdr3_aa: CASSLAGTGHNEQFF
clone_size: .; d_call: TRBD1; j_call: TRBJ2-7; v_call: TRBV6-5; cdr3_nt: TGTGCCAGCAGTATGGACAGGTTCTCCTACGAGCAGTACTTC; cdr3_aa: CASSMDRFSYEQYF
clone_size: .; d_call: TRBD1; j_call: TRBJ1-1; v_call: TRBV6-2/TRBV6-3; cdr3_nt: TGTGCCAGCAGTTACCGACAGGGCCCTGAAGCTTTCTTT; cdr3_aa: CASSYRQGPEAFF
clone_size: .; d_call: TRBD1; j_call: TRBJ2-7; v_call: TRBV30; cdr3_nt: TGTGCCTGGAGTGCCAAGACAGGGGGGACCTACGAGCAGTACTTC; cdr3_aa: CAWSAKTGGTYEQYF
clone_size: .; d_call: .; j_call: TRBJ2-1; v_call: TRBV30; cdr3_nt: TGTGCCTGGAGTCTCCTAGAATTGGGTGAGCAGTTCTTC; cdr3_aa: CAWSLLELGEQFF
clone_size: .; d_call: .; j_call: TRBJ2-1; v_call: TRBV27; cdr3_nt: TGTGCCAGCAGTCCCTATGCCCACGCTAATGAGCAGTTCTTC; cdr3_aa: CASSPYAHANEQFF
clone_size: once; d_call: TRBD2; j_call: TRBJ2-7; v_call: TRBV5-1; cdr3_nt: TGCGCCAGCAGCTCCACAGCGGGGGCGGTCTACGAGCAGTACTTC; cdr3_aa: CASSSTAGAVYEQYF
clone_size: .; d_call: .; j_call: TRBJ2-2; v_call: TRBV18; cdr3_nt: TGTGCCAGCTGCAGGGAAGGAGTCGGTGCCGGGGAGCTGTTTTTT; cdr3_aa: CASCREGVGAGELFF
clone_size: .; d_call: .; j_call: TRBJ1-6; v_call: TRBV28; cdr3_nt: TGTGCCACCAAACAGACCGACAGGAATTCACCCCTCCACTTT; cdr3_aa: CATKQTDRNSPLHF
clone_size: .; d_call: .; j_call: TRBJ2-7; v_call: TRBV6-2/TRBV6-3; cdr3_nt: TGTGCCAGCAGTCGGGGGACCTACGAGCAGTACTTC; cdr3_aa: CASSRGTYEQYF
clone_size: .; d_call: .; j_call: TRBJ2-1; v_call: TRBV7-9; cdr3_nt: TGTGCCAGCAGCCAGGGACAATCAACTTACAATGAGCAGTTCTTC; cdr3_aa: CASSQGQSTYNEQFF
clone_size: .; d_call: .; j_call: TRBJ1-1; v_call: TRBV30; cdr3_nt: TGTGCCTGGAGGAGGGCCCAGATGAACACTGAAGCTTTCTTT; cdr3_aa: CAWRRAQMNTEAFF
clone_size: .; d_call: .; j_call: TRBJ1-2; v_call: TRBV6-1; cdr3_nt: TGTGCCAGCAGTGAAGAAGTTTTGGGAGGGGTCTATGGCTACACCTTC; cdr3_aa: CASSEEVLGGVYGYTF
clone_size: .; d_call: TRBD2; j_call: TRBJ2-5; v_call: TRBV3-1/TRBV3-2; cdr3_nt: TGTGCCAGCAGCCAAAAAACGGGAGGGCAGGAAGAGACCCAGTACTTC; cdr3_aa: CASSQKTGGQEETQYF
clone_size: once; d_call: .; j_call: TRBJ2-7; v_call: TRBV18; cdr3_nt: TGTGCCAGCTCGGGCCTCGTCGTAGGGGCTCTCGAGCAGTACTTC; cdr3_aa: CASSGLVVGALEQYF
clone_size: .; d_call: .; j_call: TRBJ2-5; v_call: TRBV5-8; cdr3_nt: TGTGCCAGCAGCCCGCAGGGAGGAGAGACCCAGTACTTC; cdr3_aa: CASSPQGGETQYF
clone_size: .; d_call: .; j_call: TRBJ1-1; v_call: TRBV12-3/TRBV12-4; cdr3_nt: TGTGCCAGCAGCCAGGGGCCCCTCACTGAAGCTTTCTTT; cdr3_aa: CASSQGPLTEAFF
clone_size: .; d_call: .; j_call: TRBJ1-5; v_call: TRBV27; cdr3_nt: TGTGCCAGCAGTTATGCACAGGGCGGTCAGCCCCAGCATTTT; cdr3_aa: CASSYAQGGQPQHF
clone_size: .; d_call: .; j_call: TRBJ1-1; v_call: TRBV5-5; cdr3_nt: TGTGCCAGCAGCTTGAGGTTGGGAGAAACTGAAGCTTTCTTT; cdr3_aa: CASSLRLGETEAFF
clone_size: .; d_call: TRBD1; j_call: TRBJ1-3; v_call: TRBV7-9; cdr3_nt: TGTGCCAGCAGCCGTCGTACAGGGGGTTCTGGAAACACCATATATTTT; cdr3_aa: CASSRRTGGSGNTIYF
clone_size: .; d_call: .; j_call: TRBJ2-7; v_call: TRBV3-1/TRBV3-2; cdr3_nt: TGTGCCAGCAGCCAAGGGGTCGGGTACGAGCAGTACTTC; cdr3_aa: CASSQGVGYEQYF
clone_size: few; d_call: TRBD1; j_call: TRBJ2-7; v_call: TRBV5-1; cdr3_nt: TGCGCCAGCAGCTTGGGTTCAGGGGGCTCCCTCCTACTGAAGCAGTACTTC; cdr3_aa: CASSLGSGGSLLLKQYF
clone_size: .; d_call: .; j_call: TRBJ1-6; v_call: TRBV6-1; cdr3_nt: TGTGCCAGCAGTGATGGCTTTAATAATTCACCCCTCCACTTT; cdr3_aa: CASSDGFNNSPLHF
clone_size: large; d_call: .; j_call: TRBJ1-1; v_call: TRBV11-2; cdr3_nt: TGTGCCAGCAGCTCTACAACAGGGTTTGAAGCTTTCTTT; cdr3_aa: CASSSTTGFEAFF
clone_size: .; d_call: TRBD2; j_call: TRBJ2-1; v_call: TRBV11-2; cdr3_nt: TGTGCCAGCAGCTTTTCTCCGGTCGTGTCGGGAGGATACGATGAGCAGTTCTTC; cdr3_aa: CASSFSPVVSGGYDEQFF
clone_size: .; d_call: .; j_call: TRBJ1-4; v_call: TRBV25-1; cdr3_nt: TGTGCCAGCAGTGAACGTCAGTCGTTTGAAAAACTGTTTTTT; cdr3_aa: CASSERQSFEKLFF
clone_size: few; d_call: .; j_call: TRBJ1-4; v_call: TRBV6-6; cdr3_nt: TGTGCCAGCAGCCTACAGGGTAGCGATGAAAAACTGTTTTTT; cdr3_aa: CASSLQGSDEKLFF
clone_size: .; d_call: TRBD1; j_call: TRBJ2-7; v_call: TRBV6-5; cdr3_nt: TGTGCCAGCAAACCCGGACAGGGGTCCACCTACGAGCAGTACTTC; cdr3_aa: CASKPGQGSTYEQYF
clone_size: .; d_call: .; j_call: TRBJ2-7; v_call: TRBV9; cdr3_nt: TGTGCCAGCAGCGCCACCGTTGCGGAGGGGACCTACGAGCAGTACTTC; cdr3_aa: CASSATVAEGTYEQYF
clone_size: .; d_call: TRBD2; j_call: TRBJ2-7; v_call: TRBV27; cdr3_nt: TGTGCCAGCAGTTTCCCTCCAGGACTAGCGGCCTCATTC; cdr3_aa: CASSFPPGLAASF
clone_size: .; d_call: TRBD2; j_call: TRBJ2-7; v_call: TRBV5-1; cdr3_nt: TGCGCCAGCAGCTTGGCAGCGGGGGGCCGCTACGAGCAGTACTTC; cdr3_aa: CASSLAAGGRYEQYF
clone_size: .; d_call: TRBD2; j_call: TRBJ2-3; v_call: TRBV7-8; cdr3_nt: TGTGCCAGCAGCCCCTGGACTAGCGGAGGCACAGATACGCAGTATTTT; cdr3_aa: CASSPWTSGGTDTQYF
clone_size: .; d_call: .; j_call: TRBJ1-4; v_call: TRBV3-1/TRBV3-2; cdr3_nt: TGTGCCAGCAGCCTTAGAGTCTCAGGCCTGTTTTTT; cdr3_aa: CASSLRVSGLFF
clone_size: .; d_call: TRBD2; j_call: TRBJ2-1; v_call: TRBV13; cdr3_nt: TGTGCCAGCAGCGAAGGACTAGATCATAGAAATGAGCAGTTCTTC; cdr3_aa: CASSEGLDHRNEQFF
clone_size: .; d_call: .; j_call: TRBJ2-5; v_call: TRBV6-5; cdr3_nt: TGTGCCAGCAGTTACTCGCCAGCGGAGACCCAGTACTTC; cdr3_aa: CASSYSPAETQYF
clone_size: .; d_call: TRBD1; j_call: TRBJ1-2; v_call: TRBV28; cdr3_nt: TGTGCCAGCAGTTCGACAGGGATGGACTATGGCTACACCTTC; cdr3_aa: CASSSTGMDYGYTF
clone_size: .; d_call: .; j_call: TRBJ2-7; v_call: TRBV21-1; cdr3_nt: TGTGCCAGCAGCAATTTAGCGGGGGCCGACTACGAGCAGTACTTC; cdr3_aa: CASSNLAGADYEQYF
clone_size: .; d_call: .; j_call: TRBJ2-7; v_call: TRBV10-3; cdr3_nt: TGTGCCATCAAAATACAGGGAGCCGACGAGCAGTACTTC; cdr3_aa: CAIKIQGADEQYF
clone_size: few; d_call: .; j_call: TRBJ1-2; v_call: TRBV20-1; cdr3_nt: TGCAGTGCTAGAAGAGAAGATGGCTACACCTTC; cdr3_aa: CSARREDGYTF